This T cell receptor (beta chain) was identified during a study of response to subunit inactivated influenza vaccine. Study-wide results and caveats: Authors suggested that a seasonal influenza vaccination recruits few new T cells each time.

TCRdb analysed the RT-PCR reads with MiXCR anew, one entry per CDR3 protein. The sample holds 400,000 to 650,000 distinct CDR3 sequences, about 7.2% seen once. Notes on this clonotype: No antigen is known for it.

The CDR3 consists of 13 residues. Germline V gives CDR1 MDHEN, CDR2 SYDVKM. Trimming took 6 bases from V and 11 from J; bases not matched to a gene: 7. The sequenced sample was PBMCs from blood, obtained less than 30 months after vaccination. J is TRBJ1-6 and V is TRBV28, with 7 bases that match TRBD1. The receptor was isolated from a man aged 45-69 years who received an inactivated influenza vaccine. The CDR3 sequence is CASRARQGAPLHF. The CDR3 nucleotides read TGTGCCAGCAGAGCGAGACAGGGAGCACCCCTCCACTTT.